This TCR beta chain came from a study of T cell responses to AZD1222 COVID-19 vaccine. Study results and caveats: There were vaccine-associated CD4 TCRs across spike, dominant at 160-218 and 743-854.

In regard to this clone: Its antigen remains unknown.

TCRdb's copy holds only in-frame clones and misses some; the assay was immunoSEQ multiplex PCR. This repertoire shows fewer than 120,000 clones, over 90% found once; its top ten account for roughly 3.1%. The source material was peripheral blood, sampled 28 days after the second AZD1222 dose. This clonotype originated in an adult who received the AZD1222 COVID-19 vaccine.

CDR3 nucleotide sequence: TGTGCCAGCAGTTTCGCTGAGGGAAGGCAGTACTTC. Residues: CASSFAEGRQYF. The V gene is TRBV12-3 or TRBV12-4, the J gene TRBJ2-7; maybe TRBD2 (5 bases). Deletions cut 3 bases from V and 9 bases from J, with 12 bases between. The CDR3 has 12 residues.